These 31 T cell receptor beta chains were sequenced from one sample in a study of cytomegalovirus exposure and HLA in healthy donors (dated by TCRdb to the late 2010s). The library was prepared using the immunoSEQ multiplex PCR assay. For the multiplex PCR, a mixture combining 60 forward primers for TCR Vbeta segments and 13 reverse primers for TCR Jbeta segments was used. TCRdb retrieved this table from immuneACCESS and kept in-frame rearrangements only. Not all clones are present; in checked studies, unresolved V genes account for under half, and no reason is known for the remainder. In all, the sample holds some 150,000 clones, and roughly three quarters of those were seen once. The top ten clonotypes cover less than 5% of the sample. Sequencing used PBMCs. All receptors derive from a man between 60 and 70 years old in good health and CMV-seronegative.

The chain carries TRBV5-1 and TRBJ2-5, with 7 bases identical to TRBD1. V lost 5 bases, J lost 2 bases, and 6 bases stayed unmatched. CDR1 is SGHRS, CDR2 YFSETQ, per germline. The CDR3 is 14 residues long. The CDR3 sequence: CASSPGTVQETQYF. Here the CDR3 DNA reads TGCGCCAGCAGTCCCGGGACAGTACAAGAGACCCAGTACTTC.

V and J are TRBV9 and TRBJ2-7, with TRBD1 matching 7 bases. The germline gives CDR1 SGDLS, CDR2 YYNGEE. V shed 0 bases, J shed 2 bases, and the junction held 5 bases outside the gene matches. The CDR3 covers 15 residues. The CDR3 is CASSVDGTVTYEQYF. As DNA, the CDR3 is TGTGCCAGCAGCGTAGACGGGACAGTTACCTACGAGCAGTACTTC.

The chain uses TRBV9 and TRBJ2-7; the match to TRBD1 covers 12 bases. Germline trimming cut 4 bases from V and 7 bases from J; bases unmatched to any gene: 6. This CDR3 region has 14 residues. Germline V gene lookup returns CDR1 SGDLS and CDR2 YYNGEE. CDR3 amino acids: CASSPGQGAYEQYF. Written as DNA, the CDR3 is TGTGCCAGCAGCCCGGGACAGGGGGCTTATGAGCAGTACTTC.

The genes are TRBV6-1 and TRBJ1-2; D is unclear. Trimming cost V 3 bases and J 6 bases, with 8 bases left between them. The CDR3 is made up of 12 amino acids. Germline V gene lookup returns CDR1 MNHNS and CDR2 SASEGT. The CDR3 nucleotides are TGTGCCAGCAGTGAGGGAGGGAATGGCTACACCTTC. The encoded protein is CASSEGGNGYTF.

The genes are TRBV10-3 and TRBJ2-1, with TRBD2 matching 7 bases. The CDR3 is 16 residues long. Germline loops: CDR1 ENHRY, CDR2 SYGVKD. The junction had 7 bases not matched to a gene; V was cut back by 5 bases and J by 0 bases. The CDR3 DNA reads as TGTGCCATCAGTTTTGAAGCGGGGAGCTCCTACAATGAGCAGTTCTTC. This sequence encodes CAISFEAGSSYNEQFF.

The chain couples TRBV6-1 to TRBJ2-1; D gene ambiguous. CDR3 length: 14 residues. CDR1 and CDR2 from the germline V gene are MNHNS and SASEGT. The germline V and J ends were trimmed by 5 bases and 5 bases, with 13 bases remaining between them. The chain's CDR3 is CASSSTTFNNEQFF. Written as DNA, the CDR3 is TGTGCCAGCAGTAGCACTACCTTTAACAATGAGCAGTTCTTC.

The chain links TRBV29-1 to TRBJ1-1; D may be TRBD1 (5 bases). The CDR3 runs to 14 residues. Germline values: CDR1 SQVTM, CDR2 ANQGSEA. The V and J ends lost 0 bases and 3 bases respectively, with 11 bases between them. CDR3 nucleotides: TGCAGCGTTGAAGACCCCAGCAGGGACACTGAAGCTTTCTTT. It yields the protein CSVEDPSRDTEAFF.

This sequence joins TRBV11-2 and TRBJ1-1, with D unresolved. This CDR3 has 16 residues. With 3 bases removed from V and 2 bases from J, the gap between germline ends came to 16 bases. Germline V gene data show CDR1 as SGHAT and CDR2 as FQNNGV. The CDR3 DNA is TGTGCCAGCAGCTTCCCAAAGGAGGGCCGAAACACTGAAGCTTTCTTT. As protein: CASSFPKEGRNTEAFF.

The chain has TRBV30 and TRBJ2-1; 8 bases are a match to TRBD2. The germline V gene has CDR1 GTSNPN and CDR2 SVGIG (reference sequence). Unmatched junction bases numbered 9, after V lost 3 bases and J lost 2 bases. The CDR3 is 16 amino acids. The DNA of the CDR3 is TGTGCCTGGAGCGAAGGGACTAGTCTTCCCTACAATGAGCAGTTCTTC. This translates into CAWSEGTSLPYNEQFF.

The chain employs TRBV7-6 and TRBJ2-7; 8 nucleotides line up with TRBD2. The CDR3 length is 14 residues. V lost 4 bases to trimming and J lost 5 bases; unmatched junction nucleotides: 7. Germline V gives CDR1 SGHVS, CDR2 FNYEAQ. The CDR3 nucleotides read TGTGCCAGCAGCTCCCGAAGCGGGAGTAACGAGCAGTACTTC. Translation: CASSSRSGSNEQYF. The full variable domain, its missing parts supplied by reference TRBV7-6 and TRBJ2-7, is GAGVSQSPRYKVTKRGQDVALRCDPISGHVSLYWYRQALGQGPEFLTYFNYEAQQDKSGLPNDRFSAERPEGSISTLTIQRTEQRDSAMYRCASSSRSGSNEQYFGPGTRLTVT.

The DNA of the CDR3 is TGTGCCAGTAGTCCCGTAAGGACCGGGACAGGGGGCGCCAAGACAGCTTTCTTT. Translation: CASSPVRTGTGGAKTAFF. The J gene is TRBJ1-1, the V gene TRBV19, with 12 bases fitting TRBD1. The V segment lost 5 bases and the J segment 10 bases; nucleotides outside the gene matches: 20. The CDR3 spans 18 residues. Germline-derived CDR1 and CDR2 are LNHDA and SQIVND (reference sequence). Supplemented by reference TRBV19 and TRBJ1-1, the full variable domain reads DGGITQSPKYLFRKEGQNVTLSCEQNLNHDAMYWYRQDPGQGLRLIYYSQIVNDFQKGDIAEGYSVSREKKESFPLTVTSAQKNPTAFYLCASSPVRTGTGGAKTAFFGQGTRLTVV.

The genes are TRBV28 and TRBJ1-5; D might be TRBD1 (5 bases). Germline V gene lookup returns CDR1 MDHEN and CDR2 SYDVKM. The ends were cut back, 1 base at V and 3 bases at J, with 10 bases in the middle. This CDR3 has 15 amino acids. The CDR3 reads CASSLLGGNNQPQHF. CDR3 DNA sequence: TGTGCCAGCAGTTTATTGGGGGGTAACAATCAGCCCCAGCATTTT.

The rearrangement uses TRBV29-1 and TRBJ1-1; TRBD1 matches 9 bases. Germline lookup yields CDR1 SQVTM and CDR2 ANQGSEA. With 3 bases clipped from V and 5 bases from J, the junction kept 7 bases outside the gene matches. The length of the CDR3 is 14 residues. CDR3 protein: CSVETGGGLTEAFF. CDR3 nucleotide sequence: TGCAGCGTTGAGACAGGGGGGGGTTTGACTGAAGCTTTCTTT.

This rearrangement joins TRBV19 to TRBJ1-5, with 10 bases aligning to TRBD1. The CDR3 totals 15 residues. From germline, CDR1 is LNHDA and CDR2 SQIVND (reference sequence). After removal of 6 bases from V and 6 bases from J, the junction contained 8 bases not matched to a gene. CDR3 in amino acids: CASSPGQGYSQPQHF. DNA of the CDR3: TGTGCCAGTAGCCCGGGACAGGGGTACAGTCAGCCCCAGCATTTT.

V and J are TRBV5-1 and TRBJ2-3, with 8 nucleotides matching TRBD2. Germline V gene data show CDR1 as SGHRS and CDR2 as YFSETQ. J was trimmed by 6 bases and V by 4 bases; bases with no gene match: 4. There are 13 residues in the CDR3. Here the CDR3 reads CASSPGLDDTQYF. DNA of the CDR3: TGCGCCAGCAGCCCGGGACTAGATGATACGCAGTATTTT.

The CDR3 loop reads CASSVGPQGNQPQHF. DNA of the CDR3: TGTGCCAGCAGCGTAGGCCCACAGGGCAATCAGCCCCAGCATTTT. The chain links TRBV9 to TRBJ1-5; a weak D match, TRBD1 (5 bases). V was clipped by 0 bases and J by 2 bases, with 9 bases between them. Germline V CDR1 and CDR2: SGDLS, YYNGEE. The length of the CDR3 is 15 residues.

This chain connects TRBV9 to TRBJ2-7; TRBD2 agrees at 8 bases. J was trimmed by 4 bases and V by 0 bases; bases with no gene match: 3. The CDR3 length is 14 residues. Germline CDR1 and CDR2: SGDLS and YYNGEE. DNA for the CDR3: TGTGCCAGCAGCGTAGCTACTAGCGGTTACGAGCAGTACTTC. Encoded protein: CASSVATSGYEQYF.

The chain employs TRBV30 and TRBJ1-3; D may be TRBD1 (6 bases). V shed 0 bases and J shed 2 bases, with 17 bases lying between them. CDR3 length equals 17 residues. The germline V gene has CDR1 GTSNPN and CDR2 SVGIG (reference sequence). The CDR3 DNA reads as TGTGCCTGGAGTGTACACCGGCGGGGGGCCCCTGGAAACACCATATATTTT. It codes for CAWSVHRRGAPGNTIYF. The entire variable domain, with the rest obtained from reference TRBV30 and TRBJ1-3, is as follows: SQTIHQWPATLVQPVGSPLSLECTVEGTSNPNLYWYRQAAGRGLQLLFYSVGIGQISSEVPQNLSASRPQDRQFILSSKKLLLSDSGFYLCAWSVHRRGAPGNTIYFGEGSWLTVV.

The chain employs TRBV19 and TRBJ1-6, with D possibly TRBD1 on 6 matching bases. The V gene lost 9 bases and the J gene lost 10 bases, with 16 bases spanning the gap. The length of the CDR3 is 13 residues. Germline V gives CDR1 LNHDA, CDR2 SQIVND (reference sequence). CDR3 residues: CASKDSQASPLHF. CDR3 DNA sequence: TGTGCCAGCAAGGACAGCCAAGCCTCACCCCTCCACTTT.

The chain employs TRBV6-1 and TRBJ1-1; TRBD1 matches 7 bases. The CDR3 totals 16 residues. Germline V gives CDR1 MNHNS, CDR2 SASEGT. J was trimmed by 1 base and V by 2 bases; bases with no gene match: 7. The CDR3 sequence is CASSELGRGTNTEAFF. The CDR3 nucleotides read TGTGCCAGCAGTGAATTGGGCAGGGGGACGAACACTGAAGCTTTCTTT.

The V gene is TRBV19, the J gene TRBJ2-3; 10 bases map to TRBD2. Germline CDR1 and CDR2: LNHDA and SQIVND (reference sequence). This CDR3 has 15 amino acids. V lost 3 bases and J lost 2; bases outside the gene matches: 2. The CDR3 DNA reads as TGTGCCAGTAGTATGGGACTAGCGACCACAGATACGCAGTATTTT. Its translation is CASSMGLATTDTQYF.

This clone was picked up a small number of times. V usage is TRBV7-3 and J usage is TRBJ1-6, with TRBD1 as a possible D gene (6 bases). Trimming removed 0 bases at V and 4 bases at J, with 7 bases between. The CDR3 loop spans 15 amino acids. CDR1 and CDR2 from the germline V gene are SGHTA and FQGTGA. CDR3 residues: CASSLTGQYNSPLHF. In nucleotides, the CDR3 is TGTGCCAGCAGCTTAACCGGACAGTATAATTCACCCCTCCACTTT.

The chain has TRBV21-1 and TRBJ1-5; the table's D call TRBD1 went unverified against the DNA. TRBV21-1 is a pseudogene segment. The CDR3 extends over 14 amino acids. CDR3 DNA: TGTGCCAGCAGCAAAAGGGGGCCGAGGCAGCCCCAGCATTTT. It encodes CASSKRGPRQPQHF.

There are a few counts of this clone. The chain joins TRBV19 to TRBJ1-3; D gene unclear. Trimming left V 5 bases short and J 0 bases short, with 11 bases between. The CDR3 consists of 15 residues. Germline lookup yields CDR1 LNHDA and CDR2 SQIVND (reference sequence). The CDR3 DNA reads TGTGCCAGTAGTTCCCTCCCGAGCTCTGGAAACACCATATATTTT. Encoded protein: CASSSLPSSGNTIYF.

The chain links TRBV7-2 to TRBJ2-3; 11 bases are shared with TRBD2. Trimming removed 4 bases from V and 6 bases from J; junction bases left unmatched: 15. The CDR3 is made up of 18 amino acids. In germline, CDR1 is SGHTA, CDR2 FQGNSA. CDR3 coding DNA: TGTGCCAGCAGCTCTTATCCCCGCGTAGCGGGAGGGTATGATACGCAGTATTTT. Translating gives CASSSYPRVAGGYDTQYF.

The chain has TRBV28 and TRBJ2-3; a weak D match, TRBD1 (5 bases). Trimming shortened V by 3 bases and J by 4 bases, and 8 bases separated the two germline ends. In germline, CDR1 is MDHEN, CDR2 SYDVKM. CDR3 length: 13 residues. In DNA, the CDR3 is TGTGCCAGCAGTTTTCAGGGCGCAGATACGCAGTATTTT. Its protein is CASSFQGADTQYF.

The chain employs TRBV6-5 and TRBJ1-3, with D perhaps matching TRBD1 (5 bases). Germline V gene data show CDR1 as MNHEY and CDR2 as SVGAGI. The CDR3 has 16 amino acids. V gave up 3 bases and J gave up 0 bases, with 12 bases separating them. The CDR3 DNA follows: TGTGCCAGCAGTTATGGACACCCGAGCTCTGGAAACACCATATATTTT. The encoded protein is CASSYGHPSSGNTIYF.

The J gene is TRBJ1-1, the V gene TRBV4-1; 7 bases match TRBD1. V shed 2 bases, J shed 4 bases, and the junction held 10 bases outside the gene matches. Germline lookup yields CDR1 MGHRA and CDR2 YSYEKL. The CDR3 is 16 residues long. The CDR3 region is CASSQPSGGWSTEAFF. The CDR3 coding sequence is TGCGCCAGCAGCCAACCCTCAGGGGGGTGGAGCACTGAAGCTTTCTTT.

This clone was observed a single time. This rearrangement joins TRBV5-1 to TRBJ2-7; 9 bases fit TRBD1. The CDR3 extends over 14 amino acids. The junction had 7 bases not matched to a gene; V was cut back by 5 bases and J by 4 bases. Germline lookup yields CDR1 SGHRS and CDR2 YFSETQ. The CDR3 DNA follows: TGCGCCAGCAGTACCGACAGGGGGTATTACGAGCAGTACTTC. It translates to CASSTDRGYYEQYF.

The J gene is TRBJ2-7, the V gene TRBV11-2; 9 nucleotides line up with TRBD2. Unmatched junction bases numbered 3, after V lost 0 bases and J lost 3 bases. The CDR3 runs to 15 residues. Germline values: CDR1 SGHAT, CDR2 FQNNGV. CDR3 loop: CASSLDTAGGYEQYF. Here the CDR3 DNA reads TGTGCCAGCAGCTTAGATACAGCGGGAGGCTACGAGCAGTACTTC.

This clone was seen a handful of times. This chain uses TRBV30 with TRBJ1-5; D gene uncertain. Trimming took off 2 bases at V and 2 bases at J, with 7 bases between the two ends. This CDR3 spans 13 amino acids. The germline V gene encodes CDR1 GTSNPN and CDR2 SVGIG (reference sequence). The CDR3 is CAWSKQGNQPQHF. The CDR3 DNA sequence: TGTGCCTGGAGTAAGCAGGGCAATCAGCCCCAGCATTTT.